This entry lists 3 T cell receptor beta chains sequenced from one sample in a study of blood T cell repertoires in COVID-19. Produced via immunoSEQ multiplex PCR; TCRdb's table is partial and in-frame only. The sample consists of 200,000 to 250,000 clones, 65% to 85% of them appearing once. The source material was PBMCs or T cells enriched from blood (not recorded which). The source is a woman in her forties who had recovered from COVID-19.

The sample holds many counts of this clone. The CDR3 nucleotides are TGTGCCAGCAGCGTGGGGGCGGGAGCCGAGCAGTACTTC. Its translation: CASSVGAGAEQYF. This rearrangement joins TRBV7-9 to TRBJ2-7; possibly TRBD2 for D (7 bases). V was trimmed by 5 bases and J by 6 bases, leaving 14 bases between them. The CDR3 is made up of 13 amino acids. Germline lookup yields CDR1 SEHNR and CDR2 FQNEAQ (reference sequence).

This chain connects TRBV5-4 to TRBJ2-1, with D perhaps matching TRBD2 (6 bases). The CDR3 is made up of 16 amino acids. The V end was cut by 1 base, the J end by 0 bases, with 11 bases between. Germline CDR1 is SGHNT and CDR2 is YYREEE (reference sequence). CDR3 DNA: TGTGCCAGCAGCTTGCGGGACGGGAGCTCCTACAATGAGCAGTTCTTC. Amino acid sequence: CASSLRDGSSYNEQFF.

Only one count was recorded for this clone. The rearrangement uses TRBV29-1 and TRBJ2-3, with a weak D call TRBD1 (6 bases). The CDR3 length is 12 residues. Germline V gene data show CDR1 as SQVTM and CDR2 as ANQGSEA. V lost 3 bases and J 4 bases, leaving 8 bases between the germline ends. The CDR3 nucleotides read TGCAGCGTTGACAGGGGCGCAGATACGCAGTATTTT. Translated, it gives CSVDRGADTQYF.